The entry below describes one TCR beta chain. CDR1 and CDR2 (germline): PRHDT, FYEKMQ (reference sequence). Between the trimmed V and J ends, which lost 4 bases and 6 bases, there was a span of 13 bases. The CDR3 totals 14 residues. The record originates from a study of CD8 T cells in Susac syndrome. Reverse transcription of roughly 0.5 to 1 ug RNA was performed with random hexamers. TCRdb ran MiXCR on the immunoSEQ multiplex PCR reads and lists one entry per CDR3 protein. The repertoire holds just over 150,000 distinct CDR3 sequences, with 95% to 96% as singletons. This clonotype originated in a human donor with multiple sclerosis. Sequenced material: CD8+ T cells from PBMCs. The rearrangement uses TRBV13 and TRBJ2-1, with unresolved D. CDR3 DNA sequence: TGTGCCAGCAGCTCTCCATCGGGTCGCAATGAGCAGTTCTTC. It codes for CASSSPSGRNEQFF. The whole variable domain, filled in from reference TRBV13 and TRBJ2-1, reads AAGVIQSPRHLIKEKRETATLKCYPIPRHDTVYWYQQGPGQDPQFLISFYEKMQSDKGSIPDRFSAQQFSDYHSELNMSSLELGDSALYFCASSSPSGRNEQFFGPGTRLTVL.